Given below is one T cell receptor beta chain in context. This entry is derived from a study of technical replicates of blood from a handful of donors. Libraries were prepared by immunoSEQ multiplex PCR; TCRdb keeps only in-frame clonotypes and omits some of them. Here the sample spans 75,000 to 100,000 clones, roughly 95% being singletons. Between the trimmed V and J ends, which lost 3 bases and 7 bases, there was a span of 23 bases. Germline CDR1 reads SGHRS; CDR2 reads YFSETQ. CDR3 length: 17 residues. Material for sequencing was T cells isolated from PBMCs. The source is a human donor in good health. The chain uses TRBV5-1 and TRBJ2-1, with D possibly matching TRBD2 (6 bases). The CDR3 is CASSSLAISGRPNEQFF. DNA of the CDR3: TGCGCCAGCAGCTCGCTAGCGATTAGCGGCCGACCTAATGAGCAGTTCTTC.